This record looks at one TCR beta chain sequence and its context. Antigen unknown. In the same sample, other DNA sequences code for this CDR3. The primer mix had 60 Vbeta and 13 Jbeta primers. Only in-frame clones appear in the TCRdb table, and some are missing; sequencing was by immunoSEQ multiplex PCR. The profile shows fewer than 200,000 clones, approximately 72% of them singletons. This sample is drawn from a study of cytomegalovirus exposure and HLA in healthy donors. The V and J ends lost 2 bases and 6 bases, in that order; junction bases with no gene match: 0. CDR3 length equals 12 residues. CDR1 and CDR2 from the germline V gene are SNHLY and FYNNEI. Though probably carrying unrecorded immune exposures, donors were nominally healthy at sampling. The study, taken as a whole, reports: Judged likely to be a sequencing artifact was a cluster of highly shared sequence variants. Exclusion as indistinguishable affected some V segments, including TRBV6-2 and TRBV6-3. Most TCRs appeared rarely, but some public TCRs recurred in many donors.

This chain connects TRBV2 to TRBJ2-7; TRBD2 matches at 8 bases. The clonotype originates from a man aged 50 or older in good health and CMV-seronegative. Material: PBMCs. CDR3 coding DNA: TGTGCCAGCAGTGAACGGGGGGGCGAGCAGTACTTC. Translating it yields CASSERGGEQYF.